This TCR beta chain appears in the sequencing data of a study of sequential checkpoint blockade in melanoma. The wider study: Randomization was 1:1 between first-line nivolumab→ipilimumab and ipilimumab→nivolumab. After both sequences, patients received maintenance nivolumab.

Sequencing was performed with immunoSEQ multiplex PCR; in TCRdb, only in-frame clones are kept and a portion is missing. The sample has about 27,000 clones, approximately 80% seen once. Treatment denoted: randomized to nivolumab then ipilimumab (arm A) or the reverse (arm B). None of the patients previously received DNA-damaging chemotherapy. Live CD3+CD8+ CD19− CD56− cells were sorted from PBMCs. CDR1 SQVTM and CDR2 ANQGSEA come from the germline V gene. The CDR3 extends over 12 amino acids. V was pared by 7 bases and J by 4 bases, with 3 bases of the junction left unmatched. The receptor was isolated from a human donor with melanoma. The source was CD8+ T cells sorted from blood (inferred from file names), collected from a patient given nivolumab and ipilimumab in sequence. This sequence joins TRBV29-1 and TRBJ2-2; 7 bases map to TRBD1. CDR3 DNA: TGCAGCGCGCCAGGGGGCACCGGGGAGCTGTTTTTT. It codes for CSAPGGTGELFF.